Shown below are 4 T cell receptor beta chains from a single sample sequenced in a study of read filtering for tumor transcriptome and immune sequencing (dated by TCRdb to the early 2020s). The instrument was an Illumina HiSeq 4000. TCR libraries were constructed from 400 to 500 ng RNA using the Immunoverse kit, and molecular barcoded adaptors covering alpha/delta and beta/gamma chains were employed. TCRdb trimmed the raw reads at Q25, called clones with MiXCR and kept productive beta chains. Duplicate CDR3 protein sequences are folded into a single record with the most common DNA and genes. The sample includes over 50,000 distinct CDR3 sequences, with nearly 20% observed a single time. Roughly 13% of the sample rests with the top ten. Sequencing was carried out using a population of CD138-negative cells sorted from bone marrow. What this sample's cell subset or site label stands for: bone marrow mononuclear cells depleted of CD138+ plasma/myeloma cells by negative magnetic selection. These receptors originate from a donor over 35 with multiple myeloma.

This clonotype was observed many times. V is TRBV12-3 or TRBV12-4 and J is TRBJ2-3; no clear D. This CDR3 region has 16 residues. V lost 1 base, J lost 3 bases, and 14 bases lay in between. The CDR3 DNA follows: TGTGCCAGCAGTTTAGTTCGAAGTCCGGAAACAGATACGCAGTATTTT. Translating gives CASSLVRSPETDTQYF.

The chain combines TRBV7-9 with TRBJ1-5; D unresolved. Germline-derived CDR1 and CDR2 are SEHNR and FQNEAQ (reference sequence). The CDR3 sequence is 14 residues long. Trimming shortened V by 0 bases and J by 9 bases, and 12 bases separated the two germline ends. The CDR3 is CASSLAEGGGPQHF. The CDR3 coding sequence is TGTGCCAGCAGCTTAGCTGAGGGAGGAGGGCCCCAGCATTTT.

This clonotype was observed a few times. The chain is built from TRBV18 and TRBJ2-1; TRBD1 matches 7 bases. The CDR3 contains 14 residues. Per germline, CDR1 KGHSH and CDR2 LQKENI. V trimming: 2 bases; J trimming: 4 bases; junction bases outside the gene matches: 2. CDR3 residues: CASSPGTAYNEQFF. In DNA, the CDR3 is TGTGCCAGCTCACCAGGGACAGCTTACAATGAGCAGTTCTTC.

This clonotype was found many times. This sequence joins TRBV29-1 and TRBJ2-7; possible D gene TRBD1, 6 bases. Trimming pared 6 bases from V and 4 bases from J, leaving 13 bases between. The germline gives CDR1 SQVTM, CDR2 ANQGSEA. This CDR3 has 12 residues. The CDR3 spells CSVRQEKYEQYF. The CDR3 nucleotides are TGCAGCGTCCGACAGGAGAAGTACGAGCAGTACTTC.